This T cell receptor beta chain was sequenced in a study of OX40 agonist ivuxolimab in advanced cancers. The wider study: A diagnosis of hepatocellular carcinoma, melanoma, renal cell or head and neck cancer was present in dose-escalation patients.

The study, taken as a whole, reports: There was clonal expansion of CD4+ and CD8+ blood T cells by week 6 at 0.1 to 3.0 mg/kg.

TCRdb's copy holds only in-frame clones and misses some; the assay was immunoSEQ multiplex PCR. Of over 90,000 clones listed, about 86% are singletons. The germline V gene has CDR1 MRHNA and CDR2 SNTAGT. This CDR3 region has 14 residues. V lost 11 bases and J lost 2; bases outside the gene matches: 10. Worth noting for this clone: Its matching antigen is unknown.

The receptor was derived from an adult with an advanced solid tumor such as melanoma, head and neck, liver or kidney cancer. The sequences come from CD4+ or CD8+ T cells sorted from blood, collected in a trial of the OX40 agonist ivuxolimab. This chain links TRBV6-4 with TRBJ2-7, with 9 bases matching TRBD1. The chain's CDR3 is CARLYRDRAYEQYF. The CDR3 bases are TGTGCCCGCTTGTACCGGGACAGGGCCTACGAGCAGTACTTC.